The 4 T cell receptor beta chains reported below all come from one sample, sequenced in a study of T cell clones after liver transplantation. TCRdb's copy holds only in-frame clones and misses some; the assay was immunoSEQ multiplex PCR. The data show over 100,000 clones, approximately 78% seen once. The starting material was CD4+ T cells from blood, obtained before liver transplant. The receptors come from a human donor who received a liver transplant.

V usage is TRBV4-2 and J usage is TRBJ1-1; D may be TRBD1 (5 bases). V lost 4 bases and J 0 bases, leaving 15 bases between the germline ends. Germline CDR1 reads LGHNA; CDR2 reads YNFKEQ. This CDR3 comprises 16 residues. CDR3 nucleotide sequence: TGTGCCAGCAGCCCTACCGGGACGTCTATGAACACTGAAGCTTTCTTT. Translating gives CASSPTGTSMNTEAFF.

The chain joins TRBV18 to TRBJ1-1; D unclear. Trimming removed 2 bases at V and 5 bases at J, with 6 bases between. The CDR3 loop spans 12 amino acids. From germline, CDR1 is KGHSH and CDR2 LQKENI. CDR3 nucleotides: TGTGCCAGCTCACCATCCGGAACTGAAGCTTTCTTT. Translation: CASSPSGTEAFF.

The chain recombines TRBV27 with TRBJ2-1, with 9 bases aligning to TRBD2. CDR1 and CDR2 from the germline V gene are MNHEY and SMNVEV (reference sequence). The junction had 8 bases not matched to a gene; V was cut back by 5 bases and J by 6 bases. The CDR3 is 15 amino acids. CDR3 loop: CASSRAGGPGNEQFF. The CDR3 DNA sequence: TGTGCCAGCAGTCGTGCGGGAGGGCCAGGCAATGAGCAGTTCTTC.

This clone was detected once. This rearrangement joins TRBV28 to TRBJ2-1; 7 bases are a match to TRBD1. This CDR3 region has 15 residues. The V gene end was trimmed by 5 bases and the J gene end by 0 bases; junction bases not matched to a gene: 4. Germline V gene lookup returns CDR1 MDHEN and CDR2 SYDVKM. CDR3 bases: TGTGCCAGCAGTCGTACAGGGGCCTCCTACAATGAGCAGTTCTTC. Translating it yields CASSRTGASYNEQFF.